This T cell receptor (beta chain) was retrieved from a study of blood T cell repertoires in COVID-19. The CDR3 sequence is 14 residues long. The ends were cut back, 2 bases at V and 4 bases at J, with 6 bases in the middle. Germline CDR1 reads SEHNR; CDR2 reads FQNEAQ (reference sequence). Libraries were prepared by immunoSEQ multiplex PCR; TCRdb keeps only in-frame clonotypes and omits some of them. The sample includes over 200,000 clones, 90% of them seen just once. This receptor was identified in a young man with COVID-19, enrolled during active disease. The rearrangement links TRBV7-9 to TRBJ1-6; no definite D call. Material: peripheral blood. The CDR3 nucleotides read TGTGCCAGCAGCTTACGAGGGTATAATTCACCCCTCCACTTT. Amino acid sequence: CASSLRGYNSPLHF.